This T cell receptor (beta chain) was retrieved from a study of T-cell memory formation after mild COVID-19. Employing constant-segment primers, 5'RACE generated TCR alpha and TCR beta cDNA libraries bearing sample barcodes and UMIs. One entry per CDR3 protein, called by TCRdb with MiXCR from the 5' RACE reads. The sample shows 170,000 or so distinct CDR3 sequences, roughly 31% of them seen only once. The CDR3 is made up of 20 amino acids. Germline values: CDR1 MNHEY, CDR2 SMNVEV (reference sequence). Trimming cost V 0 bases and J 2 bases; bases outside gene matches: 14. What was sequenced was PBMCs or a T cell subset sorted from them (not recorded which). This clonotype was obtained from an adult woman who had mild COVID-19 (a few samples of this study predate the infection). Cell type and time point are not known. J is TRBJ2-7 and V is TRBV27, with TRBD2 matching 12 bases. CDR3: CASSLSKGLAGPGKAYEQYF. The CDR3 nucleotides are TGTGCCAGCAGTTTATCGAAAGGACTAGCGGGACCCGGGAAAGCCTACGAGCAGTACTTC.